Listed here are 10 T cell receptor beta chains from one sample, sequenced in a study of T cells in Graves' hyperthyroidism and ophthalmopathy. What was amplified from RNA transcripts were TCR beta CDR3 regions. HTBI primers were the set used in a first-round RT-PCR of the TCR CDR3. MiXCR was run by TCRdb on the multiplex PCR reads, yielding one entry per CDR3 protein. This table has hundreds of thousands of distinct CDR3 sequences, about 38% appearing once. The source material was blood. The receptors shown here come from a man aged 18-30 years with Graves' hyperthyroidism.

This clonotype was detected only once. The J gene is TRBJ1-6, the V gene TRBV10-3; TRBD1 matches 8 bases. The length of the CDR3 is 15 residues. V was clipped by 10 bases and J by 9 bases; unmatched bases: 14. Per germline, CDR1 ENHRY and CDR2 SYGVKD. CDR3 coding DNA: TGTGCCACCAACAGCCTCGACAGGGGTCTTTCACCCCTCCACTTT. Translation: CATNSLDRGLSPLHF.

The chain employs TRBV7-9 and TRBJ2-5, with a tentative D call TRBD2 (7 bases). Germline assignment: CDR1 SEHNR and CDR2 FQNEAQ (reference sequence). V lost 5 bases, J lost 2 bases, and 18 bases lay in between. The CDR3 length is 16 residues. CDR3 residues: CASSPRVGGAQETQYF. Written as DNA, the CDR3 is TGTGCCAGCAGCCCCAGAGTAGGGGGGGCGCAAGAGACCCAGTACTTC.

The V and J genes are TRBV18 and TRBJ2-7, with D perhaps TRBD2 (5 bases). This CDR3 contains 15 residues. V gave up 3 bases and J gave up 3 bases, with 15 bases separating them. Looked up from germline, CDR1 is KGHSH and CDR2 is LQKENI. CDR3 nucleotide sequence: TGTGCCAGCTCACCCCTTCCCCCGGGGATCTACGAGCAGTACTTC. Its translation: CASSPLPPGIYEQYF.

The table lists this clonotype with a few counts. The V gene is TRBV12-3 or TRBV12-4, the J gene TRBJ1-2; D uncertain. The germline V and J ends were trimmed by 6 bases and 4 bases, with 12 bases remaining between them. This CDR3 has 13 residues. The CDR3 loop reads CASSRTRAYGYTF. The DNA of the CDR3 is TGTGCCAGCAGCCGTACACGAGCCTATGGCTACACCTTC.

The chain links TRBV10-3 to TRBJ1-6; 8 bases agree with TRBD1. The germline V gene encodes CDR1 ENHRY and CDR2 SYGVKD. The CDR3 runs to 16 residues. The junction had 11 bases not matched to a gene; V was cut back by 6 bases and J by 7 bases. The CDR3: CAIRDRGYGLNSPLHF. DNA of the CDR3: TGTGCCATCAGAGACAGGGGATACGGGCTCAATTCACCCCTCCACTTT.

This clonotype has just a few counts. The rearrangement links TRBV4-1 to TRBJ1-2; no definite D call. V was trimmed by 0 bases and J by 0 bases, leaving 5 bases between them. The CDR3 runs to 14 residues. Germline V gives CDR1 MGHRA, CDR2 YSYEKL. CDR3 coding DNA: TGCGCCAGCAGCCAAGAATGGGCTAACTATGGCTACACCTTC. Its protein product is CASSQEWANYGYTF.

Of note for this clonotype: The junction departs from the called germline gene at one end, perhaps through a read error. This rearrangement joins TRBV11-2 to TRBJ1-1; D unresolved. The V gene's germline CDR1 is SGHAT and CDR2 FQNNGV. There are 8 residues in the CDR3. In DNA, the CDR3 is TGTGCCAGCAGTTTCCCGCCCTTT. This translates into CASSFPPF. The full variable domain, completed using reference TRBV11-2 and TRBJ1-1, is EAGVAQSPRYKIIEKRQSVAFWCNPISGHATLYWYQQILGQGPKLLIQFQNNGVVDDSQLPKDRFSAERLKGVDSTLKIQPAKLEDSAVYLCASSFPPFGQGTRLTVV.

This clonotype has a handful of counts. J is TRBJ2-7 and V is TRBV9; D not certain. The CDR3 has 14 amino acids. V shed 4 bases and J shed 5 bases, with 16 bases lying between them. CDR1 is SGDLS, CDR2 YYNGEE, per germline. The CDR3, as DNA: TGTGCCAGCAGCCCGAGCCTAGGGTATCACGAGCAGTACTTC. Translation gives CASSPSLGYHEQYF.

DNA for the CDR3: TGCAGCGTTCAACCCCAGGGGGGGGACACCGGGGAGCTGTTTTTT. Its translation is CSVQPQGGDTGELFF. The chain joins TRBV29-1 to TRBJ2-2; tentatively, D is TRBD1 or TRBD2 (7 bases each). Germline V gene lookup returns CDR1 SQVTM and CDR2 ANQGSEA. Trimming stripped 5 bases from V and 3 bases from J, with 16 bases between. CDR3 length equals 15 residues.

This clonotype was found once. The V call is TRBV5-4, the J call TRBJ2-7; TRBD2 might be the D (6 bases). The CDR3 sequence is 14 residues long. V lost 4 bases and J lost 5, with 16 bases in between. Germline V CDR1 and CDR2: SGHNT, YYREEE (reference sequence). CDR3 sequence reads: CASSTGRGYHEQYF. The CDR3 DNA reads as TGTGCCAGCAGCACGGGACGGGGGTACCACGAGCAGTACTTC. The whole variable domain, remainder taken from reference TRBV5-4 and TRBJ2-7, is ETGVTQSPTHLIKTRGQQVTLRCSSQSGHNTVSWYQQALGQGPQFIFQYYREEENGRGNFPPRFSGLQFPNYSSELNVNALELDDSALYLCASSTGRGYHEQYFGPGTRLTVT.